The subject of this entry is one T cell receptor (beta chain). The data are from a study of cytomegalovirus exposure and HLA in healthy donors. This PCR relied on a set of 60 Vbeta primers and 13 Jbeta primers. Measured with immunoSEQ multiplex PCR; TCRdb has only the in-frame clones, and not every one. In the table there are about 92,000 clones, roughly 81% of which are singletons. This CDR3 comprises 15 residues. The ends lost 8 bases at V and 4 bases at J; junction bases unmatched: 12. CDR1 and CDR2 (germline): MGHDK, SYGVNS. Input material: PBMCs. This TCR derives from a woman under 30 in good health and CMV-seropositive. This chain links TRBV25-1 with TRBJ2-3; 7 bases fit TRBD1. The chain's CDR3 is CASRPGTALPDTQYF. The DNA for the CDR3 is TGTGCCAGCCGCCCCGGGACAGCCCTCCCAGATACGCAGTATTTT. The full variable domain, completed using reference TRBV25-1 and TRBJ2-3, is EADIYQTPRYLVIGTGKKITLECSQTMGHDKMYWYQQDPGMELHLIHYSYGVNSTEKGDLSSESTVSRIRTEHFPLTLESARPSHTSQYLCASRPGTALPDTQYFGPGTRLTVL.